A selection of T cell receptor beta chains follows, all from one sample in a study of cytomegalovirus exposure and HLA in healthy donors. The repertoire was sequenced with immunoSEQ multiplex PCR; TCRdb's copy has only in-frame clones and lacks some. Among some 170,000 clones listed, about four fifths were seen once. Sequenced sample: PBMCs. The receptors stem from a woman aged 25 to 39 in good health and CMV-seropositive. Each CDR3 is given with its conserved first and last residue. The D gene is left open where the match is weak. Clone size is not always given. Where it is, it says once, few, many or a class for expanded clones.

V: TRBV6-4; length: 15; D: TRBD1; J: TRBJ1-1; size: .; CDR3: CASSSEQGFRTEAFF; DNA: TGTGCCAGCAGTTCTGAACAGGGGTTTAGGACTGAAGCTTTCTTT
V: TRBV2; length: 13; D: TRBD1; J: TRBJ2-7; size: .; CDR3: CASSGQGNYEQYF; DNA: TGTGCCAGCAGTGGACAGGGGAACTACGAGCAGTACTTC
V: TRBV5-8; length: 14; D: .; J: TRBJ1-5; size: .; CDR3: CASSIRVQGQPQHF; DNA: TGTGCCAGCAGCATCAGGGTACAGGGTCAGCCCCAGCATTTT
V: TRBV4-3; length: 16; D: .; J: TRBJ1-4; size: few; CDR3: CASSQASLATNEKLFF; DNA: TGCGCCAGCAGCCAAGCCTCACTGGCAACTAATGAAAAACTGTTTTTT
V: TRBV19; length: 17; D: TRBD2; J: TRBJ2-1; size: .; CDR3: CASTTRIAGGFGNEQFF; DNA: TGTGCCAGTACCACAAGGATAGCGGGGGGTTTCGGAAATGAGCAGTTCTTC
V: TRBV28; length: 12; D: .; J: TRBJ2-7; size: .; CDR3: CASSLRGGEQYF; DNA: TGTGCCAGCAGTTTAAGGGGTGGGGAGCAGTACTTC
V: TRBV19; length: 12; D: .; J: TRBJ2-1; size: .; CDR3: CASRGLGNEQFF; DNA: TGTGCCAGTAGGGGGCTTGGCAATGAGCAGTTCTTC
V: TRBV10-3; length: 13; D: TRBD1; J: TRBJ1-1; size: .; CDR3: CAILGQGSTEAFF; DNA: TGTGCCATCCTTGGACAGGGGAGCACTGAAGCTTTCTTT
V: TRBV19; length: 15; D: TRBD1; J: TRBJ1-1; size: .; CDR3: CASSIGGQRMTEAFF; DNA: TGTGCCAGTAGTATAGGGGGACAGAGAATGACTGAAGCTTTCTTT
V: TRBV6-1; length: 15; D: TRBD1; J: TRBJ1-2; size: .; CDR3: CASSENGQGAGGYTF; DNA: TGTGCCAGCAGTGAGAACGGCCAGGGGGCGGGTGGCTACACCTTC
V: TRBV11-2; length: 16; D: TRBD1; J: TRBJ2-5; size: .; CDR3: CASSFLGTAPQETQYF; DNA: TGTGCCAGCAGCTTTCTCGGGACAGCCCCCCAAGAGACCCAGTACTTC
V: TRBV28; length: 15; D: .; J: TRBJ2-7; size: .; CDR3: CASSLYGRGASEQYF; DNA: TGTGCCAGCAGTTTATACGGGCGGGGAGCGTCAGAGCAGTACTTC
V: TRBV6-5; length: 14; D: .; J: TRBJ1-3; size: .; CDR3: CASSYDFSGNTIYF; DNA: TGTGCCAGCAGTTACGACTTCTCTGGAAACACCATATATTTT
V: TRBV28; length: 19; D: TRBD2; J: TRBJ2-3; size: .; CDR3: CASSLGLAGVDTSTDTQYF; DNA: TGTGCCAGCAGTTTAGGGCTAGCGGGGGTCGATACTAGCACAGATACGCAGTATTTT
V: TRBV5-1; length: 14; D: TRBD1; J: TRBJ2-7; size: .; CDR3: CASRPGQGTYEQYF; DNA: TGCGCCAGCAGACCGGGACAGGGCACCTACGAGCAGTACTTC
V: TRBV7-3; length: 13; D: .; J: TRBJ1-2; size: .; CDR3: CASRDSGNHLYTF; DNA: TGTGCCAGCAGGGACTCCGGGAACCATCTTTACACCTTC
V: TRBV19; length: 16; D: TRBD1; J: TRBJ1-1; size: .; CDR3: CASSSPGQGRSTEAFF; DNA: TGTGCCAGTAGCTCGCCGGGACAGGGGAGATCCACTGAAGCTTTCTTT
V: TRBV20-1; length: 11; D: .; J: TRBJ2-5; size: .; CDR3: CSARERRTQYF; DNA: TGCAGTGCTAGAGAAAGGAGGACCCAGTACTTC
V: TRBV30; length: 11; D: .; J: TRBJ1-2; size: .; CDR3: CASGQIYGYTF; DNA: TGTGCCTCCGGACAGATTTATGGCTACACCTTC
V: TRBV5-6; length: 16; D: .; J: TRBJ1-5; size: .; CDR3: CASSLALRVVIQPQHF; DNA: TGTGCCAGCAGCTTGGCCCTCAGGGTTGTTATTCAGCCCCAGCATTTT
V: TRBV29-1; length: 14; D: TRBD2; J: TRBJ2-5; size: .; CDR3: CSGMGGTFQETQYF; DNA: TGCAGCGGAATGGGAGGGACTTTTCAAGAGACCCAGTACTTC
V: TRBV7-9; length: 16; D: TRBD1; J: TRBJ1-2; size: .; CDR3: CASSSQGDRNNYGYTF; DNA: TGTGCCAGCAGCTCGCAAGGGGACAGGAATAACTATGGCTACACCTTC
V: TRBV19; length: 17; D: .; J: TRBJ1-5; size: once; CDR3: CASSIGVGQFSNQPQHF; DNA: TGTGCCAGTAGTATAGGGGTGGGACAATTCAGCAATCAGCCCCAGCATTTT